The clone carrying this TCR beta chain occurred many times. The antigen is undetermined. Ages of hyperthyroidism patients ran from 18 to 65, and their diagnoses were new, under 2 months' duration. Certain patients, namely those with other autoimmune diseases, uncontrolled infections, pregnancy or lactation, were excluded. This CDR3 spans 14 amino acids. Trimming left V 3 bases short and J 6 bases short, with 14 bases between. This sample was taken from a study of Graves' ophthalmopathy and Graves' hyperthyroidism. For repertoire sequencing, the TCR beta CDR3 regions were amplified from RNA transcripts. HTBI primers primed a first-round RT-PCR, and a second-round multiplex PCR followed. TCRdb itself ran the multiplex PCR reads through MiXCR, one entry per CDR3 protein. In the table there are some 380,000 distinct CDR3 sequences, roughly 14% of which are singletons. General study points: Blood repertoires reportedly contained most expanded thyroid clonotypes above 0.001 frequency. For separating ophthalmopathy from stable hyperthyroidism, a 13-signature model gave approximately 90% sensitivity and 75% to 83% specificity.

The receptor was isolated from a woman aged 18-29 years with stable Graves' hyperthyroidism. The chain joins TRBV12-3 or TRBV12-4 to TRBJ1-2; D ambiguous. The sequencing input was peripheral blood. The CDR3, as DNA: TGTGCCAGCAGTTTTGTGTCGAGGCCCGATGGCTACACCTTC. Residues: CASSFVSRPDGYTF.